This TCR beta chain is from a study of shared clonotypes between healthy human individuals. Trimming cost V 7 bases and J 2 bases, with 14 bases left between them. Germline CDR1 reads MDHEN; CDR2 reads SYDVKM. The CDR3 totals 14 residues. Authors' data handling: ImmunoSEQ yielded junction-only sequences lacking quality scores, so filtering differed. Produced via immunoSEQ multiplex PCR; TCRdb's table is partial and in-frame only. V, J and clone size reflect that table, while D and trimming were determined from the DNA. The sample holds over 1.4 million clones; around 95% are singletons and the top ten take roughly 1.1%. CD4+ cells yielded CD45RA+ naive and CD45RA-negative memory subsets.

The specimen was naive CD4+ T cells sorted from blood. The subset here: CD45RA+ positively selected. The chain carries TRBV28 and TRBJ1-2, with unresolved D. The source is a man under 40 in good health. The CDR3 here is CASTIPGENYGYTF. The CDR3 nucleotides are TGTGCCAGCACCATACCTGGGGAGAACTATGGCTACACCTTC.